This TCR beta chain was sequenced during a study of regulatory T cells in long-lasting Graves disease. Notes on the study in general: Compared with new cases, persistent Graves' patients showed reduced TCR diversity. Researchers reported studying only peripheral blood, not thyroid tissue.

Regarding time point: persistent/refractory GD, antithyroid drugs over 5 years with positive TRAb. Extracted RNA from PBMCs served as the source of the TCR library. In each case, Graves' disease was diagnosed per American Thyroid Association guidelines. The peripheral blood volume drawn was 8 to 9.5 milliliters, and it was collected into EDTA tubes. Turning to this clonotype: Its cognate antigen is unknown.

According to the study, TCR beta libraries were built with iRepertoire HTBI primers and CDR3-region Arm-PCR. TCRdb used MiXCR to reprocess the multiplex PCR reads, holding one entry per CDR3 protein. The sample lists about 470,000 distinct CDR3 sequences, roughly 21% occurring once. J lost 4 bases, V lost 8 bases, and 18 bases had no gene match. This CDR3 comprises 18 residues. Germline CDR1 and CDR2: LNHDA and SQIVND (reference sequence). The chain has TRBV19 and TRBJ2-2, with 8 bases aligning to TRBD1. This receptor was obtained from a female donor with Graves disease. The sequencing used peripheral blood mononuclear cells (PBMCs), collected when the disease was refractory, from a patient treated with antithyroid drugs. The CDR3, as DNA: TGTGCCAGTTTTACGGGCAGGGGGCAGTCGAGTATCACCGGGGAGCTGTTTTTT. Residues: CASFTGRGQSSITGELFF.